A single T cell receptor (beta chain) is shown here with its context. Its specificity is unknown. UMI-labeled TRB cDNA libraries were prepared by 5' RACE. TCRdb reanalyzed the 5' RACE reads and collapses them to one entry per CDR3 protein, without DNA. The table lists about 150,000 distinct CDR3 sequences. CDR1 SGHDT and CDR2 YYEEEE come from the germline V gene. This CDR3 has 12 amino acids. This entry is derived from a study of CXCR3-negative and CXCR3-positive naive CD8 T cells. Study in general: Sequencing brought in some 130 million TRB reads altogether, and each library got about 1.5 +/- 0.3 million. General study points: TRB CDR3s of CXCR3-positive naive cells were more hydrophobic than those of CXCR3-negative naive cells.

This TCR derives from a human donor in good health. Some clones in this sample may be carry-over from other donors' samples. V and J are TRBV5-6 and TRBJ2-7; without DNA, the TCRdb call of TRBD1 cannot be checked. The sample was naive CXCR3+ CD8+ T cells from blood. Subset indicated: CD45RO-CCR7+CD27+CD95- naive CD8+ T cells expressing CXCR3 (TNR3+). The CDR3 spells CASSWTRQEQYF.